This T cell receptor beta chain was captured in a study of T cell responses to AZD1222 COVID-19 vaccine. Whole-study findings and limits: It should be noted that donors were predominantly white British and more often female, and clonal diversity was possibly underestimated.

There are 14 residues in the CDR3. The germline V and J ends were trimmed by 6 bases and 11 bases, with 20 bases remaining between them. CDR1 is MNHNY, CDR2 SVGAGI, per germline (reference sequence). Note on this clone: Its specificity is unknown.

Sequencing was performed with immunoSEQ multiplex PCR; in TCRdb, only in-frame clones are kept and a portion is missing. The sample shows about 200,000 clones, roughly nine tenths of them seen only once. Sequences were derived from peripheral blood, sampled 28 days after the second dose of the MenACWY control vaccine. The sequence derives from an adult who received the MenACWY meningococcal vaccine as a control. The chain joins TRBV6-6 to TRBJ1-5; perhaps TRBD1 as D (5 bases). The CDR3 is CASRTGTQVRAQHF. The CDR3 nucleotides read TGTGCCAGCAGAACGGGGACGCAGGTTCGTGCCCAGCATTTT.